This T cell receptor (beta chain) was identified in a study of control samples from healthy donors and cancer patients. This CDR3 contains 15 residues. Germline V lookup: CDR1 MGHDK, CDR2 SYGVNS. The ends were cut back, 4 bases at V and 0 bases at J, with 12 bases in the middle. Using immunoSEQ multiplex PCR, the repertoire was profiled, and TCRdb retains in-frame clones only, with some absent. The sample records 160,000 or so clones, about 94% being singletons. The sequenced material came from blood. This receptor was identified in a woman aged 25 to 39 in good health. The chain is built from TRBV25-1 and TRBJ1-1, with D maybe TRBD1 (6 bases). The CDR3 sequence is CASSGRTVMNTEAFF. Here the CDR3 DNA reads TGTGCCAGCAGTGGCCGGACAGTGATGAACACTGAAGCTTTCTTT.